The clone carrying this T cell receptor beta chain was seen at least ten times. The target antigen is unknown. Alongside a J-beta primer mix, a sample-barcoded 5' primer served in a second PCR lasting about 6 to 12 cycles. TCRdb re-called the 5' RACE reads with MiXCR, one entry per CDR3 protein. Of around 1,900,000 distinct CDR3 sequences in the sample, about two fifths were seen once. The CDR3 runs 15 residues. CDR1 is SGDLS, CDR2 YYNGEE, per germline. V was clipped by 2 bases and J by 2 bases; unmatched bases: 4. The data are from a study of blood T cells in healthy people across ages. Study-wide results and limits: Any changes in expanded clonotypes were possibly confounded, as donor CMV status remained unknown.

Donor samples were obtained from healthy Caucasian individuals from Russia, aged 6 to 90. This rearrangement joins TRBV9 to TRBJ2-1; 7 nucleotides match TRBD2. This TCR came from a human donor in good health. Material: blood. CDR3 nucleotides: TGTGCCAGCAGCGTCGGGACTATCGCCTACAATGAGCAGTTCTTC. Its translation: CASSVGTIAYNEQFF.